The 31 T cell receptor beta chains below all came from one sample that was sequenced in a study of identical twins. TCRdb redid the calling of the 5' RACE reads with MiXCR, one entry per CDR3 protein. The sample carries approximately 230,000 distinct CDR3 sequences, around 6.5% recorded once. The data were also submitted as part of a second study, on T cells expressing NK-cell markers.

What was sequenced was CD8+ T cells sorted from blood. These receptors all come from a woman between 18 and 29 years old in good health.

This clonotype has more than one count but fewer than ten. The chain joins TRBV7-9 to TRBJ2-5; D is perhaps TRBD1 (7 bases). The germline gives CDR1 SEHNR, CDR2 FQNEAQ (reference sequence). The CDR3 has 15 amino acids. Trimming took 5 bases from V and 5 from J, leaving 18 bases between them. CDR3 residues: CASSPLAQGRETQYF. CDR3 bases: TGTGCCAGCAGCCCCCTCGCACAGGGGAGGGAGACCCAGTACTTC.

About this clonotype: Mismatch with germline at one junction end may stem from a read error. The chain employs TRBV7-7 and TRBJ2-3, with D uncertain. Germline V gene lookup returns CDR1 SSHAT and CDR2 FNYEAQ (reference sequence). This CDR3 contains 14 residues. CDR3 DNA sequence: TGTGCTAGCAGCTTGTCCTGGCACACAGATACGCAGTATTTT. Its translation is CASSLSWHTDTQYF.

This clonotype was recorded a few times. This chain links TRBV12-3 or TRBV12-4 with TRBJ2-7, with D possibly being TRBD1 (6 bases). V lost 3 bases and J lost 2, with 8 bases in between. The CDR3 has 13 residues. CDR3 in amino acids: CASSFTGTYEQYF. The DNA for the CDR3 is TGTGCCAGCAGTTTTACAGGGACCTACGAGCAGTACTTC.

The V gene is TRBV27, the J gene TRBJ2-7; no firm D call. The V and J ends lost 7 bases and 1 base respectively, with 14 bases between them. Germline assignment: CDR1 MNHEY and CDR2 SMNVEV (reference sequence). CDR3 size: 14 residues. The CDR3 region has the DNA TGTGCCAGCACCCCTAGGGCGCAATCCTACGAGCAGTACTTC. This encodes CASTPRAQSYEQYF.

This clonotype showed up many times. The chain uses TRBV12-3 or TRBV12-4 and TRBJ2-7, with 7 bases fitting TRBD2. V shed 3 bases and J 6 bases; nucleotides not matched to a gene: 8. This CDR3 region has 14 residues. The chain's CDR3 is CASSLTSFGFEQYF. CDR3 sequence (DNA): TGTGCCAGCAGTTTGACTAGCTTCGGCTTCGAGCAGTACTTC.

This clonotype was recorded at least ten times. The J gene is TRBJ2-5, the V gene TRBV15; weak D call: TRBD1 (5 bases). Germline V CDR1 and CDR2: LNHNV, YYDKDF (reference sequence). V gave up 3 bases and J gave up 3 bases, with 20 bases separating them. The CDR3 is 17 amino acids. The CDR3 loop is CATSSPQDPYIKETQYF. CDR3 DNA sequence: TGTGCCACCAGCAGTCCACAGGATCCATATATTAAAGAGACCCAGTACTTC. Supplemented by reference TRBV15 and TRBJ2-5, the full variable domain reads DAMVIQNPRYQVTQFGKPVTLSCSQTLNHNVMYWYQQKSSQAPKLLFHYYDKDFNNEADTPDNFQSRRPNTSFCFLDIRSPGLGDTAMYLCATSSPQDPYIKETQYFGPGTRLLVL.

The chain links TRBV9 to TRBJ1-2; D is possibly TRBD1 (6 bases). Germline V CDR1 and CDR2: SGDLS, YYNGEE. This CDR3 has 14 amino acids. The V and J ends lost 7 bases and 1 base respectively, with 14 bases between them. The CDR3 bases are TGTGCCAGCGGGGGGGGCCCACTTAACTATGGCTACACCTTC. It yields the protein CASGGGPLNYGYTF.

This clonotype was counted many times. The V call is TRBV2, the J call TRBJ2-3; no definite D call. Germline-derived CDR1 and CDR2 are SNHLY and FYNNEI. This CDR3 is 14 amino acids long. The V end lost 4 bases, the J end lost 2 bases, and 10 bases lay between the germline ends. The CDR3 region is CASSAQYYTDTQYF. The CDR3 DNA follows: TGTGCCAGCAGTGCTCAGTACTACACAGATACGCAGTATTTT.

The table lists this clonotype with many counts. CDR3 in amino acids: CASSSHQGVEQYF. CDR3 nucleotide sequence: TGTGCCAGCAGTTCTCATCAAGGGGTCGAGCAGTACTTC. The J gene is TRBJ2-7, the V gene TRBV27; TRBD1 is a possible D gene (5 bases). The germline CDR1 and CDR2 sequences are MNHEY and SMNVEV (reference sequence). The CDR3 consists of 13 residues. Trimming took off 4 bases at V and 6 bases at J, with 13 bases between the two ends.

The chain joins TRBV13 to TRBJ2-5; D may correspond to TRBD1 or TRBD2 (5 bases each). The CDR3 is 12 residues long. The germline gives CDR1 PRHDT, CDR2 FYEKMQ (reference sequence). Deletions cut 9 bases from V and 5 bases from J, with 13 bases between. DNA of the CDR3: TGTGCCAGTTCCGGGACGGTGGAGACCCAGTACTTC. Protein: CASSGTVETQYF.

This clonotype occurred many times. The chain employs TRBV15 and TRBJ2-7, with 9 bases fitting TRBD1. Germline V gene lookup returns CDR1 LNHNV and CDR2 YYDKDF (reference sequence). The CDR3 runs 15 residues. Trimming at V came to 4 bases and at J to 5 bases, leaving 9 bases not matched to a gene. The chain's CDR3 is CATSKTRDRVDEQYF. The CDR3 nucleotides read TGTGCCACCAGCAAAACCCGGGACAGGGTAGACGAGCAGTACTTC. Looking up the rest from reference TRBV15 and TRBJ2-7 gives the full variable domain: DAMVIQNPRYQVTQFGKPVTLSCSQTLNHNVMYWYQQKSSQAPKLLFHYYDKDFNNEADTPDNFQSRRPNTSFCFLDIRSPGLGDTAMYLCATSKTRDRVDEQYFGPGTRLTVT.

The chain combines TRBV4-3 with TRBJ2-7; 12 positions match TRBD2. V gave up 1 base and J gave up 0 bases; unmatched junction bases: 10. Germline values: CDR1 LGHNA, CDR2 YSLEER. This CDR3 has 19 amino acids. The CDR3 loop is CASSQAEPSGRGSSYEQYF. The CDR3, as DNA: TGCGCCAGCAGCCAAGCAGAACCTAGCGGGAGGGGAAGCTCCTACGAGCAGTACTTC.

The rearrangement links TRBV20-1 to TRBJ2-1; tentative D call: TRBD2 (5 bases). The V end lost 0 bases, the J end lost 9 bases, and 21 bases lay between the germline ends. In germline, CDR1 is DFQATT, CDR2 SNEGSKA (reference sequence). The CDR3 consists of 16 residues. The CDR3 DNA reads as TGCAGTGCTAGAGATCTTGGTATAACCTGGGCGGGTGAGCAGTTCTTC. Its protein is CSARDLGITWAGEQFF.

In its sample, this clonotype was seen many times. The chain combines TRBV9 with TRBJ2-7, with D tentatively TRBD2 (6 bases). The CDR3 runs 12 residues. V lost 4 bases, J lost 6 bases, and 11 bases lay in between. Per germline, CDR1 SGDLS and CDR2 YYNGEE. CDR3 DNA: TGTGCCAGCAGCCCCGGAGGGATCGAGCAGTACTTC. Translated: CASSPGGIEQYF.

This chain links TRBV25-1 with TRBJ1-1; the D is unclear. V lost 1 base and J lost 1, with 4 bases in between. CDR3 size: 13 residues. Germline CDR1 and CDR2: MGHDK and SYGVNS. The CDR3 nucleotides are TGTGCCAGCAGTGAATCGTGGAACACTGAAGCTTTCTTT. Amino acid sequence: CASSESWNTEAFF.

This chain connects TRBV15 to TRBJ2-1, with 9 bases matching TRBD2. CDR1 and CDR2 from the germline V gene are LNHNV and YYDKDF (reference sequence). This CDR3 comprises 15 residues. The V and J ends lost 3 bases and 4 bases, in that order; junction bases with no gene match: 4. For the CDR3, the DNA is TGTGCCACCAGCAGGCGGGGGGGAGAATACAATGAGCAGTTCTTC. Translating it yields CATSRRGGEYNEQFF.

This clonotype was recorded at least ten times. The CDR3 loop is CASRGGYSGNTIYF. The CDR3 region has the DNA TGTGCCAGCAGGGGCGGTTACTCTGGAAACACCATATATTTT. The chain joins TRBV2 to TRBJ1-3; D gene uncertain. The CDR3 is 14 amino acids. V was pared by 6 bases and J by 0 bases, with 9 bases between. From germline, CDR1 is SNHLY and CDR2 FYNNEI.

This clonotype was observed many times. The rearrangement uses TRBV6-5 and TRBJ1-1, with a weak D call TRBD1 (6 bases). Between the trimmed V and J ends, which lost 1 base and 1 base, there was a span of 7 bases. The CDR3 consists of 14 residues. The germline gives CDR1 MNHEY, CDR2 SVGAGI. The CDR3 reads CASSYLTGNTEAFF. CDR3 nucleotides: TGTGCCAGCAGTTACTTGACAGGGAACACTGAAGCTTTCTTT.

This clonotype appeared many times. The rearrangement links TRBV24-1 to TRBJ2-1, with a tentative D call TRBD1 (5 bases). The V gene's germline CDR1 is KGHDR and CDR2 SFDVKD. V dropped 8 bases and J dropped 5 bases, with 9 bases sitting between them. CDR3 length: 12 residues. The CDR3 DNA sequence: TGTGCCACCACAGACAGCCACAATGAGCAGTTCTTC. It specifies CATTDSHNEQFF.

This clonotype was found many times. The J gene is TRBJ2-7, the V gene TRBV12-3 or TRBV12-4; 12 bases are shared with TRBD2. CDR3 length: 14 residues. J was trimmed by 3 bases and V by 6 bases; bases with no gene match: 3. The CDR3 DNA is TGTGCCAGCAGGGAGACTAGCGGGAGCTACGAGCAGTACTTC. Amino acids: CASRETSGSYEQYF.

The CDR3: CASSQEVSGQSNTGELFF. The CDR3 region has the DNA TGTGCCAGCAGCCAAGAGGTTAGCGGACAATCGAACACCGGGGAGCTGTTTTTT. The chain is built from TRBV3-1 and TRBJ2-2, with D perhaps TRBD2 (6 bases). The CDR3 spans 18 residues. Germline V CDR1 and CDR2: LGHDT, YNNKEL (reference sequence). The V end lost 0 bases, the J end lost 0 bases, and 14 bases lay between the germline ends. Full variable domain (missing parts from reference TRBV3-1 and TRBJ2-2): DTAVSQTPKYLVTQMGNDKSIKCEQNLGHDTMYWYKQDSKKFLKIMFSYNNKELIINETVPNRFSPKSPDKAHLNLHINSLELGDSAVYFCASSQEVSGQSNTGELFFGEGSRLTVL.

This chain connects TRBV7-9 to TRBJ1-4; D not resolved. The CDR3 loop spans 13 amino acids. Germline V gives CDR1 SEHNR, CDR2 FQNEAQ (reference sequence). V was trimmed by 5 bases and J by 5 bases, leaving 9 bases between them. CDR3 amino acids: CASSGQENEKLFF. The CDR3 DNA reads TGTGCCAGCAGCGGCCAGGAAAATGAAAAACTGTTTTTT.

This clonotype was counted a few times. The chain employs TRBV6-1 and TRBJ2-5, with 8 bases that match TRBD2. Per the germline V gene, CDR1 is MNHNS and CDR2 is SASEGT. The CDR3 contains 14 residues. Germline trimming cut 5 bases from V and 5 bases from J; bases unmatched to any gene: 7. The CDR3 here is CASSRAGDWETQYF. CDR3 DNA: TGTGCCAGCAGTCGAGCGGGAGATTGGGAGACCCAGTACTTC.

In this sample, this clonotype turned up a few times. The CDR3 region has the DNA TGTGCCAGCAGCCTCCAAGACGGGGCAGTGACTGAAGCTTTCTTT. Its protein is CASSLQDGAVTEAFF. V and J are TRBV7-9 and TRBJ1-1; D is perhaps TRBD1 (5 bases). CDR3 size: 15 residues. In germline, CDR1 is SEHNR, CDR2 FQNEAQ (reference sequence). V shed 5 bases and J shed 5 bases, with 18 bases lying between them.

This clonotype was counted at least ten times. The chain combines TRBV29-1 with TRBJ2-1, with TRBD2 identical over 7 bases. The CDR3 extends over 14 amino acids. Germline CDR1 is SQVTM and CDR2 is ANQGSEA. The ends lost 7 bases at V and 3 bases at J; junction bases unmatched: 9. CDR3 amino acids: CSAKSGDFYNEQFF. The CDR3, as DNA: TGCAGCGCCAAAAGCGGGGACTTCTACAATGAGCAGTTCTTC.

A few counts support this clonotype. The chain links TRBV20-1 to TRBJ2-7, with D perhaps TRBD1 (6 bases). Between the trimmed V and J ends, which lost 1 base and 3 bases, there was a span of 22 bases. This CDR3 is 17 amino acids long. Germline loops: CDR1 DFQATT, CDR2 SNEGSKA (reference sequence). The CDR3 protein is CSARAVEVTGAFYEQYF. The CDR3 DNA sequence: TGCAGTGCTAGAGCGGTCGAGGTGACAGGAGCCTTCTACGAGCAGTACTTC.

This chain links TRBV6-1 with TRBJ1-2, with D possibly matching TRBD1 (6 bases). This CDR3 is 14 amino acids long. Trimming shortened V by 1 base and J by 4 bases, and 10 bases separated the two germline ends. Germline CDR1 and CDR2: MNHNS and SASEGT. The CDR3 DNA reads as TGTGCCAGCAGTGAAGGGGGGGGCGGCTATGGCTACACCTTC. It yields the protein CASSEGGGGYGYTF.

In this sample, this clonotype turned up a few times. The rearrangement links TRBV7-9 to TRBJ1-3; 7 bases fit TRBD1. This CDR3 spans 16 amino acids. Germline V gene data show CDR1 as SEHNR and CDR2 as FQNEAQ (reference sequence). V dropped 4 bases and J dropped 0; count of bases not matched to a gene: 6. The CDR3 loop is CASSSRDRSSGNTIYF. CDR3 nucleotide sequence: TGTGCCAGCAGCTCCCGGGACAGAAGCTCTGGAAACACCATATATTTT. Using reference TRBV7-9 and TRBJ1-3 for the parts outside the CDR3, the full variable domain is DTGVSQNPRHKITKRGQNVTFRCDPISEHNRLYWYRQTLGQGPEFLTYFQNEAQLEKSRLLSDRFSAERPKGSFSTLEIQRTEQGDSAMYLCASSSRDRSSGNTIYFGEGSWLTVV.

In its sample, this clonotype was seen many times. This rearrangement joins TRBV7-8 to TRBJ2-7, with a tentative D call TRBD2 (6 bases). V was cut by 3 bases and J by 7 bases, with 10 bases left in between. The CDR3 covers 12 residues. CDR1 is SGHVS and CDR2 is FQNEAQ in the germline V gene. CDR3 protein: CASSFRGREQYF. DNA for the CDR3: TGTGCCAGCAGCTTCCGGGGGAGGGAGCAGTACTTC.

Only a few counts were recorded for this clonotype. The chain uses TRBV10-2 and TRBJ2-3; D unresolved. V lost 7 bases and J 0 bases, leaving 14 bases between the germline ends. This CDR3 is 15 amino acids long. CDR1 and CDR2 (germline): WSHSY, SAAADI. The CDR3 is CASTPLAASTDTQYF. CDR3 sequence (DNA): TGCGCCAGCACTCCCCTTGCAGCTAGCACAGATACGCAGTATTTT.

The chain uses TRBV7-9 and TRBJ1-2; D ambiguous. CDR1 is SEHNR and CDR2 is FQNEAQ in the germline V gene (reference sequence). This CDR3 spans 15 amino acids. The V gene lost 1 base and the J gene lost 5 bases, with 14 bases spanning the gap. The CDR3 DNA follows: TGTGCCAGCAGCTTAGACCCCCGCGACTCTTATGGCTACACCTTC. Its protein is CASSLDPRDSYGYTF.